The 24 T cell receptor beta chains reported below all come from one sample, sequenced in a study of shared clonotypes between healthy human individuals. The naive CD8 subset, CD45RO-negative cells positively selected for CCR7, excluded terminally differentiated effector memory CD45RA+ cells. Sequenced by immunoSEQ multiplex PCR; TCRdb stores in-frame clones only, minus some. Counted here are 1.5 million to 2.5 million clones, about 94% occurring once; the ten biggest clones make up around 1%. The source material was naive CD8+ T cells sorted from blood. These receptor sequences come from a young man in good health.

The rearrangement links TRBV6-1 to TRBJ2-3, with 9 nucleotides matching TRBD2. The CDR3 consists of 16 residues. Looked up from germline, CDR1 is MNHNS and CDR2 is SASEGT. Trimming at V came to 2 bases and at J to 2 bases, leaving 5 bases not matched to a gene. CDR3 amino acids: CASSELRGGVTDTQYF. The DNA of the CDR3 is TGTGCCAGCAGTGAATTGCGGGGGGGCGTCACAGATACGCAGTATTTT.

The rearrangement joins TRBV4-3 to TRBJ2-1; D remains unclear. Deletions cut 0 bases from V and 10 bases from J, with 16 bases between. The CDR3 has 15 residues. The germline gives CDR1 LGHNA, CDR2 YSLEER. The CDR3 loop reads CASSQDYSDPEEQFF. CDR3 in DNA: TGCGCCAGCAGCCAAGATTATTCCGACCCGGAGGAGCAGTTCTTC.

The V call is TRBV27, the J call TRBJ2-3; 7 bases agree with TRBD2. Germline lookup yields CDR1 MNHEY and CDR2 SMNVEV (reference sequence). This CDR3 is 14 amino acids long. V lost 5 bases, J lost 10 bases, and 12 bases stayed unmatched. The CDR3 DNA reads as TGTGCCAGCAGTGGGGGGGGACTTTTAGGGCCGCAGTATTTT. Translated, it gives CASSGGGLLGPQYF.

The genes are TRBV10-3 and TRBJ2-7; TRBD2 aligns across 8 bases. Germline V gives CDR1 ENHRY, CDR2 SYGVKD. The CDR3 length is 16 residues. The junction had 12 bases not matched to a gene; V was cut back by 7 bases and J by 1 base. The CDR3: CAIIKTSGSSSYEQYF. As DNA, the CDR3 is TGTGCCATCATTAAAACTAGCGGATCTTCATCCTACGAGCAGTACTTC.

The chain uses TRBV7-9 and TRBJ1-1, with D hard to call. The CDR3 spans 12 residues. Trimming cost V 6 bases and J 4 bases, with 9 bases left between them. CDR1 is SEHNR, CDR2 FQNEAQ, per germline (reference sequence). The CDR3 region is CASSWSGTEAFF. The CDR3, as DNA: TGTGCCAGCAGTTGGAGTGGCACTGAAGCTTTCTTT.

V usage is TRBV29-1 and J usage is TRBJ2-3; a possible D gene is TRBD2 (6 bases). Trimming took 2 bases from V and 3 from J, leaving 12 bases between them. The CDR3 spans 14 residues. Germline CDR1 SQVTM, CDR2 ANQGSEA. CDR3 in amino acids: CSVEHGGETDTQYF. DNA for the CDR3: TGCAGCGTTGAACACGGGGGTGAGACAGATACGCAGTATTTT.

About this clone: One end of the junction fails to match germline, which may point to a read error. This rearrangement joins TRBV7-7 to TRBJ1-1, with D hard to call. Germline values: CDR1 SSHAT, CDR2 FNYEAQ (reference sequence). This CDR3 region has 13 residues. This CDR3 is CASSLAESTEAFF. Written as DNA, the CDR3 is TGTGCTAGCAGCTTAGCTGAGTCCACTGAAGCTTTCTTT.

The chain couples TRBV11-2 to TRBJ2-5; 8 bases match TRBD2. Germline CDR1 reads SGHAT; CDR2 reads FQNNGV. V gave up 4 bases and J gave up 5 bases; unmatched junction bases: 3. The CDR3 consists of 13 residues. CDR3 in amino acids: CASSSTGGETQYF. The CDR3 region has the DNA TGTGCCAGCAGCTCTACGGGGGGGGAGACCCAGTACTTC.

The V and J genes are TRBV27 and TRBJ1-4; D perhaps matches TRBD1 (5 bases). V lost 0 bases to trimming and J lost 8 bases, with 13 bases between them. Germline CDR1 MNHEY, CDR2 SMNVEV (reference sequence). The CDR3 is made up of 15 amino acids. In nucleotides, the CDR3 is TGTGCCAGCAGTTTATCGCCCGGGGCTCTCGAAAAACTGTTTTTT. Its translation: CASSLSPGALEKLFF.

This chain uses TRBV9 with TRBJ2-1; 9 positions agree with TRBD2. After removal of 0 bases from V and 1 base from J, the junction contained 2 bases not matched to a gene. The CDR3 runs 16 residues. CDR1 is SGDLS and CDR2 is YYNGEE in the germline V gene. This chain's CDR3 is CASSVGSGRSYNEQFF. CDR3 nucleotides: TGTGCCAGCAGCGTAGGAAGCGGGAGGTCCTACAATGAGCAGTTCTTC. Full variable domain (missing parts from reference TRBV9 and TRBJ2-1): DSGVTQTPKHLITATGQRVTLRCSPRSGDLSVYWYQQSLDQGLQFLIQYYNGEERAKGNILERFSAQQFPDLHSELNLSSLELGDSALYFCASSVGSGRSYNEQFFGPGTRLTVL.

CDR3 in DNA: TGTGCCAGCAGTGGCAACTTAGGACGCATCGGGGAGCTGTTTTTT. Protein product: CASSGNLGRIGELFF. The chain is built from TRBV6-5 and TRBJ2-2; D gene uncertain. The CDR3 totals 15 residues. Germline V lookup: CDR1 MNHEY, CDR2 SVGAGI. V was shortened by 5 bases and J by 7 bases, with 17 bases between the two germline ends.

The chain uses TRBV28 and TRBJ1-1, with D possibly matching TRBD1 (5 bases). The germline CDR1 and CDR2 sequences are MDHEN and SYDVKM. V dropped 7 bases and J dropped 9 bases, with 27 bases sitting between them. There are 16 residues in the CDR3. CDR3 residues: CASTSPQEILATQAFF. CDR3 DNA: TGTGCCAGCACCAGCCCACAGGAAATATTGGCTACGCAAGCTTTCTTT.

The chain links TRBV7-9 to TRBJ2-3; 14 bases line up with TRBD2. The germline CDR1 and CDR2 sequences are SEHNR and FQNEAQ (reference sequence). Trimming at V came to 5 bases and at J to 3 bases, leaving 7 bases not matched to a gene. The CDR3 runs to 17 residues. The chain's CDR3 is CASSKTGLAGVTDTQYF. The CDR3 DNA reads TGTGCCAGCAGCAAAACGGGACTAGCGGGAGTTACAGATACGCAGTATTTT.

V usage is TRBV6-5 and J usage is TRBJ1-2, with 8 bases fitting TRBD1. In germline, CDR1 is MNHEY, CDR2 SVGAGI. The CDR3 covers 14 residues. V gave up 8 bases and J gave up 5 bases; unmatched junction bases: 10. The CDR3 loop is CASSARQGPYGYTF. DNA of the CDR3: TGTGCCAGCTCCGCTCGACAGGGGCCTTATGGCTACACCTTC.

This chain joins TRBV6-5 and TRBJ2-1; D unclear. V dropped 2 bases and J dropped 10 bases, with 12 bases sitting between them. This CDR3 is 13 amino acids long. Looked up from germline, CDR1 is MNHEY and CDR2 is SVGAGI. CDR3 in DNA: TGTGCCAGCAGTTACGGTGAGGCGATCGAGCAGTTCTTC. Protein sequence: CASSYGEAIEQFF.

The rearrangement uses TRBV5-1 and TRBJ1-2, with 9 bases matching TRBD1. The ends lost 0 bases at V and 8 bases at J; junction bases unmatched: 8. Germline CDR1 SGHRS, CDR2 YFSETQ. The CDR3 is 15 amino acids. Here the CDR3 DNA reads TGCGCCAGCAGCTTGGTGTCACAGGGGGCGACCGGCTACACCTTC. It is translated as CASSLVSQGATGYTF. The full variable domain, with the rest looked up from reference TRBV5-1 and TRBJ1-2, is KAGVTQTPRYLIKTRGQQVTLSCSPISGHRSVSWYQQTPGQGLQFLFEYFSETQRNKGNFPGRFSGRQFSNSRSEMNVSTLELGDSALYLCASSLVSQGATGYTFGSGTRLTVV.

For the CDR3, the DNA is TGTGCCAGCAGCCCGGCCGACGGACACAATGAGCAGTTCTTC. Translated, it gives CASSPADGHNEQFF. This sequence joins TRBV28 and TRBJ2-1; D remains unclear. V was clipped by 6 bases and J by 5 bases, with 14 bases between them. In germline, CDR1 is MDHEN, CDR2 SYDVKM. The CDR3 extends over 14 amino acids. Drawing the rest from reference TRBV28 and TRBJ2-1, the complete variable domain is DVKVTQSSRYLVKRTGEKVFLECVQDMDHENMFWYRQDPGLGLRLIYFSYDVKMKEKGDIPEGYSVSREKKERFSLILESASTNQTSMYLCASSPADGHNEQFFGPGTRLTVL.

The chain has TRBV13 and TRBJ2-2; a weak D match, TRBD2 (5 bases). Germline V lookup: CDR1 PRHDT, CDR2 FYEKMQ (reference sequence). The CDR3 loop spans 16 amino acids. Trimming removed 3 bases at V and 6 bases at J, with 17 bases between. The CDR3 here is CASSFGLAARPGELFF. The CDR3 coding sequence is TGTGCCAGCAGCTTCGGTCTAGCCGCGCGCCCCGGGGAGCTGTTTTTT.

The chain links TRBV19 to TRBJ2-1; TRBD1 is a possible D gene (6 bases). Trimming left V 5 bases short and J 7 bases short, with 18 bases between. CDR1 is LNHDA, CDR2 SQIVND, per germline (reference sequence). The CDR3 length is 15 residues. CDR3 amino acids: CASSPQGYVMNEQFF. The CDR3 DNA is TGTGCCAGTAGTCCACAGGGATACGTAATGAATGAGCAGTTCTTC.

The gene calls are TRBV30 and TRBJ2-1; 7 bases fit TRBD2. CDR3 length: 16 amino acids. The ends lost 0 bases at V and 0 bases at J; junction bases unmatched: 5. Per the germline V gene, CDR1 is GTSNPN and CDR2 is SVGIG (reference sequence). The CDR3 loop is CAWSVTSGASYNEQFF. The CDR3 DNA sequence: TGTGCCTGGAGTGTGACCAGCGGGGCCTCCTACAATGAGCAGTTCTTC.

The chain joins TRBV14 to TRBJ2-5; TRBD2 might be the D (6 bases). Germline V gene lookup returns CDR1 SGHDN and CDR2 FVKESK. The CDR3 is 16 residues long. V lost 3 bases and J 0 bases, leaving 14 bases between the germline ends. This chain's CDR3 is CASSQGTLTYQETQYF. The CDR3 DNA reads as TGTGCCAGCAGCCAGGGGACTCTTACGTACCAAGAGACCCAGTACTTC.

The chain links TRBV13 to TRBJ1-6; D unclear. This CDR3 has 13 amino acids. Trimming took 5 bases from V and 8 from J, leaving 10 bases between them. Per germline, CDR1 PRHDT and CDR2 FYEKMQ (reference sequence). The CDR3 protein is CASSRTLDSPLHF. The CDR3 DNA reads as TGTGCCAGCAGCAGAACCTTGGATTCACCCCTCCACTTT.

The chain uses TRBV11-2 and TRBJ2-1; a weak D match, TRBD2 (5 bases). Germline CDR1 SGHAT, CDR2 FQNNGV. The V end lost 1 base, the J end lost 12 bases, and 13 bases lay between the germline ends. The CDR3 covers 13 residues. CDR3 residues: CASSLVASEGQFF. For the CDR3, the DNA is TGTGCCAGCAGCTTAGTAGCCTCCGAGGGGCAGTTCTTC.

This clone came up once. The rearrangement links TRBV18 to TRBJ2-1; D perhaps matches TRBD2 (6 bases). Trimming removed 0 bases from V and 4 bases from J, with 13 bases in between. The CDR3 has 16 amino acids. The V gene's germline CDR1 is KGHSH and CDR2 LQKENI. The DNA of the CDR3 is TGTGCCAGCTCACCACCTTCCGTGGGGGGATACAATGAGCAGTTCTTC. Encoded protein: CASSPPSVGGYNEQFF.